This TCR beta chain was captured by sequencing in a study of T cells in localized non-small cell lung cancer. General study points: Paired adjacent lung recovered a median around 59 of the top 100 tumor clones.

Regarding this clone: The antigen is not known.

Clones were read by immunoSEQ multiplex PCR, and TCRdb kept only the in-frame ones, dropping some. Counted here are some 39,000 clones, roughly 89% occurring once; the ten biggest clones make up over 5.5%. Trimming took off 1 base at V and 6 bases at J, with 28 bases between the two ends. The length of the CDR3 is 19 residues. Germline CDR1 SGHVS, CDR2 FNYEAQ. The source is a male donor at least 60 years old with stage II lung adenocarcinoma. The chain links TRBV7-6 to TRBJ2-7; D is perhaps TRBD1 or TRBD2 (5 bases each). The material was peripheral blood mononuclear cells, obtained before any cancer treatment. CDR3 coding DNA: TGTGCCAGCAGCTTAGACCCCCGGGGAGCGGCAGGGCTTGGCTCCGAGCAGTACTTC. It translates to CASSLDPRGAAGLGSEQYF.